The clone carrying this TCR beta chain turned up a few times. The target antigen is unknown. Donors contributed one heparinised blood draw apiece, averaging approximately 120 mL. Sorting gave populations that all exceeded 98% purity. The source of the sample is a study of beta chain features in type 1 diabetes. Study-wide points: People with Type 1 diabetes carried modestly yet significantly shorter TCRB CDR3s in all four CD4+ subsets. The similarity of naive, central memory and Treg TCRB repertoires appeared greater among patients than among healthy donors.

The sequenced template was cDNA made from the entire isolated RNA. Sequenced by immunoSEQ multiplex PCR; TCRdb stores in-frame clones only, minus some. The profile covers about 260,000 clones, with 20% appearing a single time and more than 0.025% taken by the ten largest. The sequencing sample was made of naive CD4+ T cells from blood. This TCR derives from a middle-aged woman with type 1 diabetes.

The CDR3 nucleotides read TGTGCCTGGATCCCCCTGGAAACAGGGGTGGACGAGCAGTACTTC. Translating it yields CAWIPLETGVDEQYF. J is TRBJ2-7 and V is TRBV30; 7 bases are a match to TRBD1. The germline V gene encodes CDR1 GTSNPN and CDR2 SVGIG (reference sequence). V was pared by 4 bases and J by 5 bases, with 14 bases of the junction left unmatched. This CDR3 is built from 15 residues.